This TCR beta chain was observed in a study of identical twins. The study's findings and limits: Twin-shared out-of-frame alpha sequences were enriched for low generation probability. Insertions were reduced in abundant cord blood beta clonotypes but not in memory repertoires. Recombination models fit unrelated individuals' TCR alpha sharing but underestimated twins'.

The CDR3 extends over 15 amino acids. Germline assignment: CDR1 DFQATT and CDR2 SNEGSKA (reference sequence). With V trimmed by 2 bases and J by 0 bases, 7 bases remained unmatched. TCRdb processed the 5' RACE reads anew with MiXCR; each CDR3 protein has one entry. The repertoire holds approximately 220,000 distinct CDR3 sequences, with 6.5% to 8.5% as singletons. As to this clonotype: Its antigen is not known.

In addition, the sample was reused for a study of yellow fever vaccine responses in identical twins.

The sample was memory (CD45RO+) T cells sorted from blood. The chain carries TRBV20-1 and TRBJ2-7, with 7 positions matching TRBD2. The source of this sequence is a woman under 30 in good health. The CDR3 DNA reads TGCAGTGCTAGACCGCAGGGAGGGAACTCCTACGAGCAGTACTTC. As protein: CSARPQGGNSYEQYF.